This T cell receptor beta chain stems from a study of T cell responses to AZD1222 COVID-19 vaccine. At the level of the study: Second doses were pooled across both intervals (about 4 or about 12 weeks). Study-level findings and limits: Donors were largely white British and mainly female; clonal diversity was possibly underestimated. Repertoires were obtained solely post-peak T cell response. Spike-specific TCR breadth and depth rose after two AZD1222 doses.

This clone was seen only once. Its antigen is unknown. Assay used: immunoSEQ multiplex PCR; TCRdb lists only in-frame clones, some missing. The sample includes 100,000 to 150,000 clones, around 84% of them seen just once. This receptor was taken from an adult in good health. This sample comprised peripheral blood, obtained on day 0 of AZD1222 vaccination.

The CDR3 DNA reads TGTGCCCCGAGACGGGACAGGGGGAAAAGGAGCAATCAGCCCCAGCATTTT. It yields the protein CAPRRDRGKRSNQPQHF. The rearrangement joins TRBV5-3 to TRBJ1-5, with 11 bases aligning to TRBD1. TRBV5-3 is an open reading frame whose function is uncertain. The length of the CDR3 is 17 residues. Germline trimming cut 10 bases from V and 1 base from J; bases unmatched to any gene: 13.